Listed below are T cell receptor beta chains from one sample, sequenced in a study of early T cells in non-severe SARS-CoV-2 infection. TCRdb reanalysed the 5' RACE reads using MiXCR and keeps one entry per CDR3 protein. The sample contains roughly 56,000 distinct CDR3 sequences, approximately 10% of which appear only once. What was sequenced was whole blood. All receptors come from an adult who was a healthcare worker with PCR-confirmed SARS-CoV-2 infection or an uninfected control (not recorded which). The CDR3 runs from the conserved cysteine through the conserved F or W. The D gene is left open where the match is weak. A row's size may be missing; if present it is once, few, many or a size class.

j_call: TRBJ2-1; d_call: TRBD2; clone_size: .; v_call: TRBV6-5; cdr3_nt: TGTGCCAGCAGTTACTTCCGTATGGGGGGGGATCACAATGAGCAGTTCTTC; cdr3_aa: CASSYFRMGGDHNEQFF
j_call: TRBJ2-3; d_call: TRBD2; clone_size: many; v_call: TRBV7-9; cdr3_nt: TGTGCCAGCAGCTTAGGCGGGGGGATGAATACGCAGTATTTT; cdr3_aa: CASSLGGGMNTQYF
j_call: TRBJ1-2; d_call: .; clone_size: .; v_call: TRBV20-1; cdr3_nt: TGCAGTGCTAGACAGCAGGCCTATGGCTACACCTTC; cdr3_aa: CSARQQAYGYTF
j_call: TRBJ1-1; d_call: .; clone_size: many; v_call: TRBV20-1; cdr3_nt: TGCAGTGCTAGAGAAGAGCTAATAAACACTGAAGCTTTCTTT; cdr3_aa: CSAREELINTEAFF
j_call: TRBJ2-4; d_call: .; clone_size: once; v_call: TRBV25-1; cdr3_nt: TGTGCCAGCAGAGGACAGAAAAACATTCAGTACTTC; cdr3_aa: CASRGQKNIQYF
j_call: TRBJ1-1; d_call: .; clone_size: many; v_call: TRBV10-1; cdr3_nt: TGCGCCAGCAGTGAATACAGGGATATGAACACTGAAGCTTTCTTT; cdr3_aa: CASSEYRDMNTEAFF
j_call: TRBJ2-3; d_call: .; clone_size: few; v_call: TRBV7-3; cdr3_nt: TGTGCCAGCAGCGCTGAGGGGGGCGATCCCACAGATACGCAGTATTTT; cdr3_aa: CASSAEGGDPTDTQYF
j_call: TRBJ1-2; d_call: .; clone_size: many; v_call: TRBV25-1; cdr3_nt: TGTGCCAGCAGTGCCACCACCGGGGGGGCTACCTATGGCTACACCTTC; cdr3_aa: CASSATTGGATYGYTF
j_call: TRBJ2-3; d_call: .; clone_size: .; v_call: TRBV20-1; cdr3_nt: TGCAGTGCGATACCTTCGGGGCGCAAAGATACGCAGTATTTT; cdr3_aa: CSAIPSGRKDTQYF
j_call: TRBJ1-6; d_call: .; clone_size: .; v_call: TRBV4-1; cdr3_nt: TGCGCCAGCAGCCAAGCGCACCGGGGGCGAGGGGAGCCACCCCTCCACTTT; cdr3_aa: CASSQAHRGRGEPPLHF
j_call: TRBJ1-2; d_call: .; clone_size: few; v_call: TRBV7-2; cdr3_nt: TGTGCCAGCAGCTTAGGTCGGGAGGAGTATGGCTACACCTTC; cdr3_aa: CASSLGREEYGYTF
j_call: TRBJ2-5; d_call: TRBD2; clone_size: .; v_call: TRBV28; cdr3_nt: TGTGCCAGCAGTCCCGTCCCACTAGCGGGGGATCAAGAGACCCAGTACTTC; cdr3_aa: CASSPVPLAGDQETQYF
j_call: TRBJ2-5; d_call: .; clone_size: .; v_call: TRBV28; cdr3_nt: TGTGCCAGCACCCCACTTGGGAGATTGGCCCAAGAGACCCAGTACTTC; cdr3_aa: CASTPLGRLAQETQYF
j_call: TRBJ1-5; d_call: .; clone_size: medium-sized; v_call: TRBV20-1; cdr3_nt: TGCAGTGCTAGGAGAAGCAATCAGCCCCAGCATTTT; cdr3_aa: CSARRSNQPQHF
j_call: TRBJ1-6; d_call: .; clone_size: few; v_call: TRBV30; cdr3_nt: TGTGCCTGGAGTCGCAACAATCTTTCACCCCTCCACTTT; cdr3_aa: CAWSRNNLSPLHF
j_call: TRBJ1-6; d_call: .; clone_size: few; v_call: TRBV28; cdr3_nt: TGTGCCAGCAGTTTAAAGGATTCACCCCTCCACTTT; cdr3_aa: CASSLKDSPLHF
j_call: TRBJ2-2; d_call: TRBD1; clone_size: few; v_call: TRBV7-8; cdr3_nt: TGTGCCAGCAGCTTAGACCCTCGGGACAGAGCGAACACCGGGGAGCTGTTTTTT; cdr3_aa: CASSLDPRDRANTGELFF
j_call: TRBJ2-3; d_call: TRBD2; clone_size: few; v_call: TRBV5-4; cdr3_nt: TGTGCCAGCAGCTTGCAGCGGGGGCCCCAAGGGGATACGCAGTATTTT; cdr3_aa: CASSLQRGPQGDTQYF
j_call: TRBJ2-2; d_call: .; clone_size: .; v_call: TRBV7-3; cdr3_nt: TGTGCCAGCAGCTTAACGTTTCTCAGCGGAAGGAACACCGGGGAGCTGTTTTTT; cdr3_aa: CASSLTFLSGRNTGELFF
j_call: TRBJ2-4; d_call: .; clone_size: many; v_call: TRBV2; cdr3_nt: TGTGCCAGCAGTTTAAGCACGGTCAACATTCAGTACTTC; cdr3_aa: CASSLSTVNIQYF
j_call: TRBJ2-1; d_call: TRBD1; clone_size: .; v_call: TRBV7-2; cdr3_nt: TGTGCCAGCAGCTTAGCGCATACAGGGGGCTACTACAATGAGCAGTTCTTC; cdr3_aa: CASSLAHTGGYYNEQFF
j_call: TRBJ2-3; d_call: TRBD2; clone_size: many; v_call: TRBV20-1; cdr3_nt: TGCAGTGCTAGTAGCGGGGGGCCCGTTAGCACAGATACGCAGTATTTT; cdr3_aa: CSASSGGPVSTDTQYF
j_call: TRBJ2-3; d_call: .; clone_size: .; v_call: TRBV10-3; cdr3_nt: TGTGCCATCAGTGATGCAGATACGCAGTATTTT; cdr3_aa: CAISDADTQYF
j_call: TRBJ2-2; d_call: TRBD1; clone_size: .; v_call: TRBV20-1; cdr3_nt: TGCAGTGCTCGACCCGAACAGGGGGCGAACACCGGGGAGCTGTTTTTT; cdr3_aa: CSARPEQGANTGELFF
j_call: TRBJ2-4; d_call: .; clone_size: many; v_call: TRBV18; cdr3_nt: TGTGCCAGCTCACCACCGGAGGGGAGACACATTCAGTACTTC; cdr3_aa: CASSPPEGRHIQYF
j_call: TRBJ2-1; d_call: .; clone_size: .; v_call: TRBV6-2/TRBV6-3; cdr3_nt: TGTGCCAGCAGTACTCCATTTGGACGTTACAATGAGCAGTTCTTC; cdr3_aa: CASSTPFGRYNEQFF
j_call: TRBJ2-1; d_call: .; clone_size: many; v_call: TRBV4-2; cdr3_nt: TGTGCCAGCAGCCAAGCCGTCTCAGGGGACAATGAGCAGTTCTTC; cdr3_aa: CASSQAVSGDNEQFF
j_call: TRBJ1-6; d_call: TRBD1; clone_size: few; v_call: TRBV6-6; cdr3_nt: TGTGCCAGCAGTGCTTTCAGGGGGCAGGATTCACCCCTCCACTTT; cdr3_aa: CASSAFRGQDSPLHF
j_call: TRBJ2-6; d_call: .; clone_size: .; v_call: TRBV5-1; cdr3_nt: TGCGCCAGCAGCTTGTCTTCGTCCTCTGGGGCCAACGTCCTGACTTTC; cdr3_aa: CASSLSSSSGANVLTF
j_call: TRBJ2-3; d_call: .; clone_size: .; v_call: TRBV12-3/TRBV12-4; cdr3_nt: TGTGCCAGCAGCCTGGCTCTAGGGATAGATACGCAGTATTTT; cdr3_aa: CASSLALGIDTQYF
j_call: TRBJ1-6; d_call: .; clone_size: .; v_call: TRBV6-6; cdr3_nt: TGTGCCAGCAGCCAGACAGTTCCTGCCAAATTTTTCCACTTT; cdr3_aa: CASSQTVPAKFFHF
j_call: TRBJ2-2; d_call: TRBD1; clone_size: many; v_call: TRBV27; cdr3_nt: TGTGCCGCAGGGTTACAGGGGGCGGTCGGGGAGCTGTTTTTT; cdr3_aa: CAAGLQGAVGELFF
j_call: TRBJ2-5; d_call: .; clone_size: .; v_call: TRBV3-1; cdr3_nt: TGTGCCAGCAGCCTAAACTACGGACAGGCGGGGGAAGAGACCCAGTACTTC; cdr3_aa: CASSLNYGQAGEETQYF
j_call: TRBJ2-6; d_call: TRBD1; clone_size: many; v_call: TRBV4-2; cdr3_nt: TGTGCCAGCAGCCAAGATGCAGGGGGTGCTGTATCAGGGGCCAACGTCCTGACTTTC; cdr3_aa: CASSQDAGGAVSGANVLTF
j_call: TRBJ2-1; d_call: TRBD1; clone_size: few; v_call: TRBV4-1; cdr3_nt: TGCGCCAGCAGCCAAGATCCGGGACAGAACAATGAGCAGTTCTTC; cdr3_aa: CASSQDPGQNNEQFF
j_call: TRBJ2-3; d_call: .; clone_size: .; v_call: TRBV7-9; cdr3_nt: TGTGCCAGCAGCTTATTAGGGGGAATGATTAGCACAGATACGCAGTATTTT; cdr3_aa: CASSLLGGMISTDTQYF
j_call: TRBJ2-3; d_call: .; clone_size: few; v_call: TRBV20-1; cdr3_nt: TGCAGTGCCCCCGGGACTTCAAACACAGATACGCAGTATTTT; cdr3_aa: CSAPGTSNTDTQYF
j_call: TRBJ1-2; d_call: TRBD1; clone_size: .; v_call: TRBV12-3/TRBV12-4; cdr3_nt: TGTGCCAGCAGACCGGGACAGGGGGGGTCTAACTATGGCTACACCTTC; cdr3_aa: CASRPGQGGSNYGYTF
j_call: TRBJ1-2; d_call: .; clone_size: few; v_call: TRBV12-3/TRBV12-4; cdr3_nt: TGTGCCAGCAGTTTAATCCAGGCGGGAGGCTACACCTTC; cdr3_aa: CASSLIQAGGYTF
j_call: TRBJ1-1; d_call: .; clone_size: many; v_call: TRBV5-1; cdr3_nt: TGCGCCAGCAGCGGTGGGGGCAGGAACACTGAAGCTTTCTTT; cdr3_aa: CASSGGGRNTEAFF
j_call: TRBJ1-3; d_call: TRBD1; clone_size: .; v_call: TRBV10-2; cdr3_nt: TGCGCCAGCGCTGGACAGGGGTCCTCTGGAAACACCATATATTTT; cdr3_aa: CASAGQGSSGNTIYF
j_call: TRBJ1-4; d_call: TRBD1; clone_size: .; v_call: TRBV29-1; cdr3_nt: TGCAGCGTTGAATCCGGGACAGGGGTAAACGAAAAACTGTTTTTT; cdr3_aa: CSVESGTGVNEKLFF
j_call: TRBJ1-1; d_call: TRBD1; clone_size: few; v_call: TRBV18; cdr3_nt: TGTGCCAGCTCACCCACAGGGGCCGTGAACACTGAAGCTTTCTTT; cdr3_aa: CASSPTGAVNTEAFF
j_call: TRBJ2-2; d_call: .; clone_size: .; v_call: TRBV18; cdr3_nt: TGTGCCAGCTCACCACCGTTCATCGGGTCCGGGGAGCTGTTTTTT; cdr3_aa: CASSPPFIGSGELFF
j_call: TRBJ2-1; d_call: TRBD2; clone_size: many; v_call: TRBV7-6; cdr3_nt: TGTGCCAGCAGCTTACTCCCAGCGGGGGGGCCAAATGAGCAGTTCTTC; cdr3_aa: CASSLLPAGGPNEQFF
j_call: TRBJ2-1; d_call: TRBD1; clone_size: many; v_call: TRBV20-1; cdr3_nt: TGCAGTGCTAGAGGGGACAGCTACAATGAGCAGTTCTTC; cdr3_aa: CSARGDSYNEQFF
j_call: TRBJ2-3; d_call: .; clone_size: many; v_call: TRBV6-2/TRBV6-3; cdr3_nt: TGTGCCAGCAGTGAGTCAGCAGATACGCAGTATTTT; cdr3_aa: CASSESADTQYF
j_call: TRBJ2-5; d_call: TRBD2; clone_size: .; v_call: TRBV3-1; cdr3_nt: TGTGCCACACGAGCTGGGGGAGGGCAAGAGACCCAGTACTTC; cdr3_aa: CATRAGGGQETQYF
j_call: TRBJ2-3; d_call: TRBD2; clone_size: few; v_call: TRBV13; cdr3_nt: TGTGCCAGCAGCTCGGGAGGGGCGGATACGCAGTATTTT; cdr3_aa: CASSSGGADTQYF